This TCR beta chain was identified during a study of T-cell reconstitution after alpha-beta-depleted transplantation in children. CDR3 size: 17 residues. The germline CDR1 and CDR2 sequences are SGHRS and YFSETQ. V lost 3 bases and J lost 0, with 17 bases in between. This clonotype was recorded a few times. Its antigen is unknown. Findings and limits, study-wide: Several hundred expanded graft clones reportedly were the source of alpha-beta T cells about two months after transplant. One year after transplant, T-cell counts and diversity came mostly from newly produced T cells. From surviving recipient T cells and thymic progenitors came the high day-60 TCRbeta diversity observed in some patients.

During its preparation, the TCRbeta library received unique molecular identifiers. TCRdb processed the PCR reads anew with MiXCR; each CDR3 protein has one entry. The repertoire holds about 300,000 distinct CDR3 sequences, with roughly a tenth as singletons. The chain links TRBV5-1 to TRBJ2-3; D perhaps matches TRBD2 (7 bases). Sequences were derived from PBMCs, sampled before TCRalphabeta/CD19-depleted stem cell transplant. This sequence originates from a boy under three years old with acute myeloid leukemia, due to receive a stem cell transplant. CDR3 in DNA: TGCGCCAGCAGCTCCTTAAGGGGGGGGGCTAGCACAGATACGCAGTATTTT. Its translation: CASSSLRGGASTDTQYF.